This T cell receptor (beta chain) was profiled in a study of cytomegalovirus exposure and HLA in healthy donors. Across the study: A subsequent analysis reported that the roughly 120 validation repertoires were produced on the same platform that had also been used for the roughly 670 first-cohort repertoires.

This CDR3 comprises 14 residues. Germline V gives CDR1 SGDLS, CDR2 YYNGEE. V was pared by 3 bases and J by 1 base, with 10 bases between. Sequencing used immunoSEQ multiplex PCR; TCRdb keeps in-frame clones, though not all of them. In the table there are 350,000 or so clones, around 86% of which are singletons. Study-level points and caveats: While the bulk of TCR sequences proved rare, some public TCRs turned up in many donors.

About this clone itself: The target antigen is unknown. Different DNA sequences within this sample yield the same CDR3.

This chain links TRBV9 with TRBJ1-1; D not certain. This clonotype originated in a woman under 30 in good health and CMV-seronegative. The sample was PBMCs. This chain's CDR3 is CASSAQGGNTEAFF. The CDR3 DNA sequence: TGTGCCAGCAGCGCTCAAGGAGGGAACACTGAAGCTTTCTTT.